This is a list of T cell receptor beta chains from one sample in a study of response to subunit inactivated influenza vaccine. TCRdb ran MiXCR on the RT-PCR reads and lists one entry per CDR3 protein. The sample has about 310,000 distinct CDR3 sequences; approximately 21% are singletons. The material sequenced was PBMCs from blood, taken 21 months after vaccination. These receptors originate from a man aged 45-69 years who received an inactivated influenza vaccine. CDR3s include the opening cysteine and the closing phenylalanine or tryptophan.

cdr3_aa j_call v_call
CASRAGQPQHF TRBJ1-5 TRBV6-1
CARGARLNTEAFF TRBJ1-1 TRBV10-2
CASSRNRGGEQFF TRBJ2-1 TRBV7-9
CSATTVQGARSANYGYTF TRBJ1-2 TRBV20-1
CASSLTGGRQPQHF TRBJ1-5 TRBV7-2
CSAMVASSETQYF TRBJ2-5 TRBV20-1
CSAKVPPGQENTEAFF TRBJ1-1 TRBV20-1
CATSDSGSYHEQYF TRBJ2-7 TRBV24-1
CASTGYQETQYF TRBJ2-5 TRBV6-2/TRBV6-3
CSVLLVQGYNEQFF TRBJ2-1 TRBV29-1
CASSESVRDGYTF TRBJ1-2 TRBV10-2